This T cell receptor (beta chain) is from a study of beta chain features in type 1 diabetes. CDR1 is MNHNY, CDR2 SVGAGI, per germline (reference sequence). V shed 6 bases and J 4 bases; nucleotides not matched to a gene: 8. The CDR3 is made up of 14 amino acids. Sequencing targeted expressed TCRB transcripts, as all isolated RNA had been reverse transcribed. The method was immunoSEQ multiplex PCR; TCRdb's version includes in-frame clones alone and lacks a portion of them. The repertoire includes about 360,000 clones, around 13% of them detected once, and under 0.02% sits in the top ten. The sequence derives from a man between 18 and 35 years old in good health. The rearrangement links TRBV6-6 to TRBJ2-5; TRBD2 matches 7 bases. Sequenced material: naive CD4+ T cells from blood. The CDR3: CASSPPPGGETQYF. The CDR3 coding sequence is TGTGCCAGCAGCCCCCCCCCGGGAGGAGAGACCCAGTACTTC.